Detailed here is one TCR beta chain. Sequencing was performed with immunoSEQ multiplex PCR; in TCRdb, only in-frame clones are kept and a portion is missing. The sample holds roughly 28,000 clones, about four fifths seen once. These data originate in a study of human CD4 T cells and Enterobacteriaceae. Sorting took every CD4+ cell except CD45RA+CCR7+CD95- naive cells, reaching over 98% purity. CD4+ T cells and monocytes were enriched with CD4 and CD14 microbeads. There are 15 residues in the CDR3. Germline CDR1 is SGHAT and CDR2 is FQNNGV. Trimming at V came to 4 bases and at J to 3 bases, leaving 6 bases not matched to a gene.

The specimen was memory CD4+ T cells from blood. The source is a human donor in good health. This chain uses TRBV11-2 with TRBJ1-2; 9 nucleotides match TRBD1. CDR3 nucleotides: TGTGCCAGCAGCTCCGTCCGACAGGGGGACTATGGCTACACCTTC. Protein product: CASSSVRQGDYGYTF. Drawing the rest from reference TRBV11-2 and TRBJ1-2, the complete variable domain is EAGVAQSPRYKIIEKRQSVAFWCNPISGHATLYWYQQILGQGPKLLIQFQNNGVVDDSQLPKDRFSAERLKGVDSTLKIQPAKLEDSAVYLCASSSVRQGDYGYTFGSGTRLTVV.